The source of this TCR beta chain is a study of cytomegalovirus exposure and HLA in healthy donors. Study observations and caveats: Later work found that TCR association rates differed between HLA loci; DRB1 had the most and HLA-C the fewest.

About this clone itself: Its target is unknown.

Vbeta (60) and Jbeta (13) primers were used in the PCR. Study processing details: In a later analysis, some 10 million of some 80 million unique beta chains occurred in at least two donors. The data were produced by immunoSEQ multiplex PCR, yet TCRdb's version contains in-frame clones alone and is incomplete. From that table come the V and J calls and clone size; the DNA was used to work out D and trimming. The repertoire holds about 160,000 clones, with approximately 82% as singletons. CDR1 and CDR2 (germline): GTSNPN, SVGIG (reference sequence). V shed 3 bases and J shed 9 bases, with 12 bases lying between them. CDR3 length: 12 amino acids.

Sequencing used PBMCs. The TCR comes from a male donor in good health and CMV-seronegative. The rearrangement joins TRBV30 to TRBJ2-1, with D unclear. In nucleotides, the CDR3 is TGTGCCTGGAGCGTTTCCAACAGTGAGCAGTTCTTC. Amino acid sequence: CAWSVSNSEQFF.